The 21 T cell receptor beta chains presented below share a single source sample, sequenced in a study of shared clonotypes between healthy human individuals. Some clones are missing from TCRdb's copy, which holds only in-frame ones; the method was immunoSEQ multiplex PCR. The sample shows more than 550,000 clones, about 92% of them seen only once. CD45RO-negative CD8 cells positively selected for CCR7 made up the naive population, which excluded terminally differentiated effector memory CD45RA+ cells. The sample taken for sequencing was naive CD8+ T cells sorted from blood. The receptors come from a man aged 30 to 45 in good health.

The genes are TRBV5-1 and TRBJ2-7; the D call may be TRBD1 or TRBD2 (5 bases each). This CDR3 is built from 15 residues. Germline lookup yields CDR1 SGHRS and CDR2 YFSETQ. Trimming pared 0 bases from V and 5 bases from J, leaving 15 bases between. CDR3 bases: TGCGCCAGCAGCTTGGGTCAGGGACCCGGAGACGAGCAGTACTTC. This gives the protein CASSLGQGPGDEQYF. Supplemented by reference TRBV5-1 and TRBJ2-7, the full variable domain reads KAGVTQTPRYLIKTRGQQVTLSCSPISGHRSVSWYQQTPGQGLQFLFEYFSETQRNKGNFPGRFSGRQFSNSRSEMNVSTLELGDSALYLCASSLGQGPGDEQYFGPGTRLTVT.

The rearrangement links TRBV7-6 to TRBJ2-3; 15 bases map to TRBD2. Germline values: CDR1 SGHVS, CDR2 FNYEAQ. V gave up 5 bases and J gave up 5 bases; unmatched junction bases: 8. The CDR3 has 17 amino acids. The CDR3 nucleotides are TGTGCCAGCAGCCGACGGACTAGCGGGAGGGTTGAAGATACGCAGTATTTT. Encoded protein: CASSRRTSGRVEDTQYF.

V gene TRBV28 combines with J gene TRBJ2-5; D not resolved. The CDR3 sequence is 11 residues long. The V gene lost 1 base and the J gene lost 14 bases, with 11 bases spanning the gap. CDR1 and CDR2 from the germline V gene are MDHEN and SYDVKM. The CDR3, as DNA: TGTGCCAGCAGTTTATCCTTCTCCTTCTACTTC. As protein: CASSLSFSFYF.

The chain recombines TRBV2 with TRBJ2-3; TRBD1 matches 7 bases. Trimming removed 6 bases from V and 1 base from J; junction bases left unmatched: 10. The CDR3 runs to 16 residues. CDR1 and CDR2 (germline): SNHLY, FYNNEI. The CDR3 DNA sequence: TGTGCCAGCAGCCAAAGCGACAGGGTTGGCACAGATACGCAGTATTTT. It codes for CASSQSDRVGTDTQYF.

Only one count was recorded for this clone. The chain links TRBV15 to TRBJ2-3; TRBD1 matches 7 bases. V shed 0 bases, J shed 4 bases, and the junction held 4 bases outside the gene matches. Germline values: CDR1 LNHNV, CDR2 YYDKDF (reference sequence). The CDR3 covers 15 residues. The CDR3 region is CATSRELGQSDTQYF. The CDR3 DNA follows: TGTGCCACCAGCAGAGAACTGGGACAGTCAGATACGCAGTATTTT.

The chain is built from TRBV4-1 and TRBJ2-2, with TRBD2 identical over 10 bases. CDR3 length equals 16 residues. The trim removed 4 bases at V and 0 bases at J, leaving 2 bases unmatched. Germline assignment: CDR1 MGHRA and CDR2 YSYEKL. Here the CDR3 reads CASSLLAGANTGELFF. The CDR3 DNA reads TGCGCCAGCAGCCTTCTAGCGGGAGCGAACACCGGGGAGCTGTTTTTT.

V and J are TRBV28 and TRBJ2-2, with D uncertain. The germline CDR1 and CDR2 sequences are MDHEN and SYDVKM. The CDR3 totals 19 residues. Between the trimmed V and J ends, which lost 2 bases and 2 bases, there was a span of 21 bases. CDR3 protein: CASSLPPIGPKANTGELFF. The CDR3 coding sequence is TGTGCCAGCAGTTTACCACCGATCGGGCCGAAAGCCAACACCGGGGAGCTGTTTTTT.

The chain combines TRBV2 with TRBJ2-7, with D perhaps matching TRBD1 (5 bases). CDR3 length equals 12 residues. Trimming cost V 7 bases and J 5 bases, with 12 bases left between them. CDR1 SNHLY and CDR2 FYNNEI come from the germline V gene. The CDR3 nucleotides read TGTGCCAGCATGGGGCGACGGAACGAGCAGTACTTC. This codes for CASMGRRNEQYF. Full variable domain (remainder filled in from reference TRBV2 and TRBJ2-7): EPEVTQTPSHQVTQMGQEVILRCVPISNHLYFYWYRQILGQKVEFLVSFYNNEISEKSEIFDDQFSVERPDGSNFTLKIRSTKLEDSAMYFCASMGRRNEQYFGPGTRLTVT.

This chain connects TRBV4-3 to TRBJ1-4; 7 positions match TRBD1. Germline V CDR1 and CDR2: LGHNA, YSLEER. The CDR3 runs to 14 residues. The junction had 5 bases not matched to a gene; V was cut back by 0 bases and J by 10 bases. The CDR3 sequence is CASSQDLSGGKLFF. The DNA of the CDR3 is TGCGCCAGCAGCCAAGACTTGTCAGGGGGAAAACTGTTTTTT.

The chain employs TRBV5-4 and TRBJ2-2; 8 bases map to TRBD1. Germline loops: CDR1 SGHNT, CDR2 YYREEE (reference sequence). This CDR3 region has 14 residues. The V gene end was trimmed by 4 bases and the J gene end by 5 bases; junction bases not matched to a gene: 4. The CDR3 sequence is CASSPRTGTGELFF. The CDR3 DNA reads TGTGCCAGCAGCCCCCGGACAGGGACCGGGGAGCTGTTTTTT.

The chain carries TRBV7-9 and TRBJ1-2; D is uncertain. The CDR3 sequence is 13 residues long. Germline V gene data show CDR1 as SEHNR and CDR2 as FQNEAQ (reference sequence). The V and J ends lost 5 bases and 4 bases respectively, with 11 bases between them. The CDR3 sequence: CASSATTGYGYTF. The CDR3 DNA is TGTGCCAGCAGCGCAACCACCGGCTATGGCTACACCTTC.

The J gene is TRBJ1-2, the V gene TRBV6-5, with D perhaps matching TRBD1 (5 bases). Between the trimmed V and J ends, which lost 7 bases and 5 bases, there was a span of 14 bases. Germline CDR1 is MNHEY and CDR2 is SVGAGI. This CDR3 is 13 amino acids long. The CDR3 sequence is CASTPGTAYGYTF. In DNA form, the CDR3 reads TGTGCCAGCACCCCAGGGACGGCTTATGGCTACACCTTC.

The chain is built from TRBV19 and TRBJ2-1, with 7 bases aligning to TRBD1. J gave up 0 bases and V 2 bases, and 7 bases lay outside the gene matches. Germline V CDR1 and CDR2: LNHDA, SQIVND (reference sequence). This CDR3 has 17 amino acids. The CDR3 sequence: CASSIPGTEISYNEQFF. In nucleotides, the CDR3 is TGTGCCAGTAGTATACCCGGGACAGAAATCTCCTACAATGAGCAGTTCTTC.

The J gene is TRBJ2-3, the V gene TRBV12-5; 9 bases fit TRBD2. Trimming cost V 10 bases and J 3 bases; bases outside gene matches: 5. Per germline, CDR1 LGHNT and CDR2 FRNRAP. The CDR3 sequence is 13 residues long. The DNA of the CDR3 is TGTGCTACCTCTAGCGGGGCAACAGATACGCAGTATTTT. Protein sequence: CATSSGATDTQYF.

This clone is a singleton in its sample. This chain connects TRBV7-9 to TRBJ2-7, with TRBD2 as a possible D gene (5 bases). The CDR3 consists of 13 residues. Trimming took off 9 bases at V and 1 base at J, with 13 bases between the two ends. Germline CDR1 is SEHNR and CDR2 is FQNEAQ (reference sequence). CDR3 region: CASMDLPSYEQYF. The CDR3 DNA reads TGTGCCAGTATGGACTTACCTTCCTACGAGCAGTACTTC.

The V gene is TRBV13, the J gene TRBJ1-5; D gene unclear. V lost 0 bases to trimming and J lost 6 bases, with 12 bases between them. The CDR3 is 15 residues long. The germline CDR1 and CDR2 sequences are PRHDT and FYEKMQ (reference sequence). The CDR3 here is CASSLGRGWGQPQHF. In DNA form, the CDR3 reads TGTGCCAGCAGCTTAGGCCGTGGGTGGGGTCAGCCCCAGCATTTT.

The gene calls are TRBV7-9 and TRBJ2-5; 8 bases map to TRBD2. CDR1 is SEHNR, CDR2 FQNEAQ, per germline (reference sequence). With 1 base clipped from V and 5 bases from J, the junction kept 0 bases outside the gene matches. The CDR3 has 13 residues. CDR3 in DNA: TGTGCCAGCAGCTTAGGCGGGAGGGAGACCCAGTACTTC. Protein: CASSLGGRETQYF.

V usage is TRBV30 and J usage is TRBJ2-1; 8 bases map to TRBD2. Germline trimming cut 0 bases from V and 0 bases from J; bases unmatched to any gene: 10. The CDR3 consists of 18 residues. Germline lookup yields CDR1 GTSNPN and CDR2 SVGIG (reference sequence). CDR3 nucleotides: TGTGCCTGGAGTGTAATCTTCACACTAGCGGACTCCTACAATGAGCAGTTCTTC. Translation gives CAWSVIFTLADSYNEQFF.

V usage is TRBV9 and J usage is TRBJ2-1, with D possibly matching TRBD2 (5 bases). Trimming pared 3 bases from V and 9 bases from J, leaving 16 bases between. The CDR3 covers 14 residues. CDR1 SGDLS and CDR2 YYNGEE come from the germline V gene. For the CDR3, the DNA is TGTGCCAGCAGCGCGGCGGGTAGTGGAGGTGAGCAGTTCTTC. It specifies CASSAAGSGGEQFF.

V usage is TRBV10-2 and J usage is TRBJ2-5; 9 positions agree with TRBD2. Germline values: CDR1 WSHSY, CDR2 SAAADI. V gave up 4 bases and J gave up 10 bases; unmatched junction bases: 10. The CDR3 contains 14 residues. The CDR3 protein is CASSADSAGGGQYF. As DNA, the CDR3 is TGCGCCAGCAGTGCTGACAGTGCGGGGGGGGGCCAGTACTTC.

This clone was recorded once. The chain combines TRBV27 with TRBJ2-1; no reliable D call. The V end lost 7 bases, the J end lost 0 bases, and 13 bases lay between the germline ends. The length of the CDR3 is 15 residues. The germline V gene has CDR1 MNHEY and CDR2 SMNVEV (reference sequence). The CDR3 sequence is CASIDSHSSYNEQFF. CDR3 DNA: TGTGCCAGCATCGATAGCCATAGCTCCTACAATGAGCAGTTCTTC.